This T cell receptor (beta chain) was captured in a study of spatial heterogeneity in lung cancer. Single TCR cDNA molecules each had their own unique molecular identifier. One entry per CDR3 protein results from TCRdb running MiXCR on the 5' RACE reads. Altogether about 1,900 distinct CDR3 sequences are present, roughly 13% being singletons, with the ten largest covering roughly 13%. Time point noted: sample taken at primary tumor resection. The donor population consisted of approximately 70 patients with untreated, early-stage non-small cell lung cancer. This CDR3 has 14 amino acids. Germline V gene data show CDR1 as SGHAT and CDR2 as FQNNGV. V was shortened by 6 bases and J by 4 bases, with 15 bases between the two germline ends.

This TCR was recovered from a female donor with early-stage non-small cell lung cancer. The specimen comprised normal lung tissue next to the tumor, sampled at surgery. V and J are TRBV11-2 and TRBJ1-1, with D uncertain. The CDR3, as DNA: TGTGCCAGCAGACTCAAACGAGTTGGCACTGAAGCTTTCTTT. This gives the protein CASRLKRVGTEAFF. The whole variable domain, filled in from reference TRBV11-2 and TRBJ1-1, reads EAGVAQSPRYKIIEKRQSVAFWCNPISGHATLYWYQQILGQGPKLLIQFQNNGVVDDSQLPKDRFSAERLKGVDSTLKIQPAKLEDSAVYLCASRLKRVGTEAFFGQGTRLTVV.